In its sample, the clone carrying this TCR beta chain was seen many times. Antigen specificity is unknown. In TCRdb, the 5' RACE reads were re-called with MiXCR into one record per CDR3 protein. The data show around 62,000 distinct CDR3 sequences, with about 4% seen just once and more than 2.5% held by the top ten. The record originates from a study of neurological immune-mediated disorders. Findings and caveats of the study: Association with the multiple sclerosis repertoire cluster was not found for any clinical or MRI feature.

The CDR3 sequence is 15 residues long. V was shortened by 4 bases and J by 1 base, with 11 bases between the two germline ends. CDR1 and CDR2 (germline): MNHNY, SVGAGI (reference sequence). The source is a man aged 50 to 60 with multiple sclerosis. Sequencing was performed on PBMCs. This chain connects TRBV6-6 to TRBJ2-4; D call uncertain. The CDR3 DNA reads TGTGCCAGCAGTTTTTGGCGTTTGGCCAAAAACATTCAGTACTTC. It encodes CASSFWRLAKNIQYF.